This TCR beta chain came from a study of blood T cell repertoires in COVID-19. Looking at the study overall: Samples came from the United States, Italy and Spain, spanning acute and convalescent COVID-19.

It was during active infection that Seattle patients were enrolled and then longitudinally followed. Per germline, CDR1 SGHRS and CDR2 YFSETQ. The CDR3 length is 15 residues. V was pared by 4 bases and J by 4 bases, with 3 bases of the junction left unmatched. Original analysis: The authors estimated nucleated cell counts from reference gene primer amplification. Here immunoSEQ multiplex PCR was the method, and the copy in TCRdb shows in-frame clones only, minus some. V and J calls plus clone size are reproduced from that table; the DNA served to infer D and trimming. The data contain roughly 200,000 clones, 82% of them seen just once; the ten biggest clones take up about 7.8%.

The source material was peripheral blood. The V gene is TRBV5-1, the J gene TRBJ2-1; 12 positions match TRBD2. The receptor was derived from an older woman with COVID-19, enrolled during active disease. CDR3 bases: TGCGCCAGCAGCCCCGGACTAGCGGGGTACAATGAGCAGTTCTTC. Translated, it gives CASSPGLAGYNEQFF.